This is a list of T cell receptor beta chains from one sample in a study of human T cells and chemical hapten exposure. Each CDR3 protein gets one entry after TCRdb re-called the RACE reads with MiXCR. The sample holds more than 300,000 distinct CDR3 sequences, 5.5% seen once. Sequenced material: whole blood, taken in connection with sensitization to the hapten diphenylcyclopropenone (DPC). The receptors were gathered from a woman under 30 with alopecia areata. Some clones in this sample may be carry-over from other donors' samples. Each CDR3 is given with its conserved first and last residue. Fields, in order: D gene, clone size, J gene, V gene, CDR3 DNA, CDR3 protein. A D gene is named only where the DNA matches it firmly. Not every row has a clone size; where given, it reads once, few, many or a size class.

TRBD1 many TRBJ1-1 TRBV3-1 TGTGCCAGCAGCCAAGATGAGTCGGCGGGACAGGAAGCTTTCTTT CASSQDESAGQEAFF
. few TRBJ2-1 TRBV4-1 TGCGCCAGCAGCCAAGATCCTGGGGGTTCCTACAATGAGCAGTTCTTC CASSQDPGGSYNEQFF
TRBD1 few TRBJ1-1 TRBV6-5 TGTGCCAGCAGTTCTCCCACCGGGACAGCGGTAGGGCCTGAAGCTTTCTTT CASSSPTGTAVGPEAFF
TRBD1 . TRBJ1-6 TRBV27 TGTGCCAGCAGGGGATGGGACAGGGGTAGTAATTCACCCCTCCACTTT CASRGWDRGSNSPLHF
TRBD2 few TRBJ2-2 TRBV28 TGTGCCACCGGACTAGCGGGGGGTGCCACCGGGGAGCTGTTTTTT CATGLAGGATGELFF
. few TRBJ1-6 TRBV7-9 TGTGCCAGCAGCTTAGGGACAGCGAATAATTCACCCCTCCACTTT CASSLGTANNSPLHF
TRBD2 . TRBJ2-1 TRBV4-1 TGCGCCAGCAGCCAGGCTAGCGGGGGTAGCAATGAGCAGTTCTTC CASSQASGGSNEQFF
. many TRBJ2-5 TRBV29-1 TGCAGCGTTGCGACTAGTCGAGAGACCCAGTACTTC CSVATSRETQYF
. many TRBJ1-2 TRBV28 TGTGCCAGCAGTTTTGGGGACGCTATCTATGGCTACACCTTC CASSFGDAIYGYTF
TRBD1 many TRBJ1-2 TRBV13 TGTGCCAGCAGCTTAGAAGGGACAGGGAGTGGCTACACCTTC CASSLEGTGSGYTF
. many TRBJ2-4 TRBV5-5 TGTGCCAGCAGCTTTCTGGTGGGAGACATTCAGTACTTC CASSFLVGDIQYF
. few TRBJ2-5 TRBV5-5 TGTGCCAGCAGCCCCCCACGGGAAGAGACCCAGTACTTC CASSPPREETQYF
. many TRBJ1-3 TRBV7-6 TGTGCCAGCAGCTCTGAGGGAAACACCATATATTTT CASSSEGNTIYF
TRBD1 few TRBJ2-3 TRBV2 TGTGCCAGCAGTGACGCGACAGGGGGCGCGGCAGATACGCAGTATTTT CASSDATGGAADTQYF
. many TRBJ1-2 TRBV25-1 TGTGCCAGCAGTGAAGGGGCCAGGGACGGCTACACCTTC CASSEGARDGYTF
. . TRBJ1-2 TRBV7-2 TGTGCCAGCAGCCGGCCCGGAGTTTCGAACTATGGCTACACCTTC CASSRPGVSNYGYTF
TRBD1 many TRBJ2-1 TRBV27 TGTGCCAGCAGTCCCCGGGACAGTTTATACAATGAGCAGTTCTTC CASSPRDSLYNEQFF
. few TRBJ2-5 TRBV29-1 TGCAGCGTTAATCCTGGGGGAGAGACCCAGTACTTC CSVNPGGETQYF
TRBD2 . TRBJ2-3 TRBV7-2 TGTGCCAGCAGCTTCCACTTACTAGCGGGTAACCCTGTTGCAGATACGCAGTATTTT CASSFHLLAGNPVADTQYF
. many TRBJ2-4 TRBV27 TGTGCCAGCAGTCCCCTGGGGGCTGGAGTTCTAGCCAAAAACATTCAGTACTTC CASSPLGAGVLAKNIQYF
TRBD1 few TRBJ1-5 TRBV6-2/TRBV6-3 TGTGCCAGCAGCTCGACAGGGACCAATCAGCCCCAGCATTTT CASSSTGTNQPQHF
. few TRBJ2-2 TRBV12-5 TGTGCTAGTGGTTTGTTGAAACTTAGACCCACCGGGGAGCTGTTTTTT CASGLLKLRPTGELFF
. . TRBJ1-6 TRBV7-9 TGTGCCAGCAGCGTATTAAATCCGCCAGACCACCACTTT CASSVLNPPDHHF
TRBD2 many TRBJ2-5 TRBV4-1 TGCGCCAGCAGCTTAGGGGAAGTAGCGGGGGTAGAGACCCAGTACTTC CASSLGEVAGVETQYF
. few TRBJ1-1 TRBV6-5 TGTGCCAGCATATCGGCAGGGGATTTTGAAGCTTTCTTT CASISAGDFEAFF
. . TRBJ2-3 TRBV20-1 TGCAGTGCCCGCAGGCAGGTGGTCACAGATACGCAGTATTTT CSARRQVVTDTQYF
. few TRBJ2-6 TRBV28 TGTGCCCTGGGGAGCTCTGGGGCCAACGTCCTGACTTTC CALGSSGANVLTF
. many TRBJ2-2 TRBV20-1 TGCAGTGCTAGAGATCCAGGGAATATCGGGGAGCTGTTTTTT CSARDPGNIGELFF
TRBD2 many TRBJ2-3 TRBV7-2 TGTGCCAGCAGCTTTGGGACTAGCGGGGGCACAGATACGCAGTATTTT CASSFGTSGGTDTQYF
. many TRBJ1-6 TRBV18 TGTGCCAGCTCATCAACGGGGCCGGTAAATTCACCCCTCCACTTT CASSSTGPVNSPLHF
. many TRBJ2-2 TRBV12-3/TRBV12-4 TGTGCCAGCAGTTTTATGAACACCGGGGAGCTGTTTTTT CASSFMNTGELFF
TRBD1 . TRBJ2-5 TRBV7-8 TGTGCCAGCAGCCGGACCCGGGACAGGGTTCTCGGGACCCAGTACTTC CASSRTRDRVLGTQYF
. many TRBJ2-3 TRBV20-1 TGCAGTGCTAGCTATGGTTTCGATACGCAGTATTTT CSASYGFDTQYF
. many TRBJ1-1 TRBV6-5 TGTGCCAGCAGTTATCAATCAGCCGCGGGGGTGACTGAAGCTTTCTTT CASSYQSAAGVTEAFF
. few TRBJ2-3 TRBV7-9 TGTGCCAGCAGCTTAGGGAGTGGGGGGCCTGCAGATACGCAGTATTTT CASSLGSGGPADTQYF
TRBD2 few TRBJ2-7 TRBV9 TGTGCCAGCAGCCCAGGAGTAGCGGGCCAATACGAGCAGTACTTC CASSPGVAGQYEQYF
. . TRBJ1-5 TRBV3-1 TGTGCCAGCAGCCAAGGGGTCGCAATCAGCCCCCAGCATTTT CASSQGVAISPQHF
. many TRBJ1-4 TRBV14 TGTGCCAGCAGCCAAGGTGGACCAGGAACTAATGAAAAACTGTTTTTT CASSQGGPGTNEKLFF
TRBD1 many TRBJ2-7 TRBV5-5 TGTGCCAGCAGGTTGGGTCAGGGGGCATACTACGAGCAGTACTTC CASRLGQGAYYEQYF
. few TRBJ1-4 TRBV18 TGTGCCAGCTCACCAGCCTCCGAGAGGGGTGAAAAACTGTTTTTT CASSPASERGEKLFF
. . TRBJ1-3 TRBV5-6 TGTGCCAGCAGCTTGGGGACAGCGAAAGGAAACACCATATATTTT CASSLGTAKGNTIYF
. many TRBJ1-5 TRBV7-2 TGTGCCAGCAGCTTAAAGGCAGGATCTAATCAGCCCCAGCATTTT CASSLKAGSNQPQHF
. few TRBJ2-7 TRBV7-9 TGTGCCAGCAGCTTATTGGACGGTGAATCCTACGAGCAGTACTTC CASSLLDGESYEQYF
TRBD2 many TRBJ2-2 TRBV27 TGTGCCAGCAGTTTATGGGAGGGGCGAACCGGGGAGCTGTTTTTT CASSLWEGRTGELFF
. many TRBJ2-2 TRBV7-2 TGTGCCAGCAGCCGCCTTGCAACGCCTTCGAACACCGGGGAGCTGTTTTTT CASSRLATPSNTGELFF